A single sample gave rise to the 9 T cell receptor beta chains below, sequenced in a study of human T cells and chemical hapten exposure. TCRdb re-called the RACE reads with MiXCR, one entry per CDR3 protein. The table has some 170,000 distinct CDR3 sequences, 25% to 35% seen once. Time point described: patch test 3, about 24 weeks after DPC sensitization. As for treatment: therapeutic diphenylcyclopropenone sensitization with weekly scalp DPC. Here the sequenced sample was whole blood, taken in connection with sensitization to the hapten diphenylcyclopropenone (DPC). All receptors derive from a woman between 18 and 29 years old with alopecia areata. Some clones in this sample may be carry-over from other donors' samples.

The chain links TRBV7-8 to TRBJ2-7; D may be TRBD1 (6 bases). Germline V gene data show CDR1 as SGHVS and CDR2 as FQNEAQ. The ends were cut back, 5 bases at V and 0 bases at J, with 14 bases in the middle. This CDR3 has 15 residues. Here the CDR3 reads CASSDRPGASYEQYF. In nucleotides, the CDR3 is TGTGCCAGCAGCGACAGGCCAGGAGCCTCCTACGAGCAGTACTTC. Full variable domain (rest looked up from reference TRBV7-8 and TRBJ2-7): GAGVSQSPRYKVAKRGQDVALRCDPISGHVSLFWYQQALGQGPEFLTYFQNEAQLDKSGLPSDRFFAERPEGSVSTLKIQRTQQEDSAVYLCASSDRPGASYEQYFGPGTRLTVT.

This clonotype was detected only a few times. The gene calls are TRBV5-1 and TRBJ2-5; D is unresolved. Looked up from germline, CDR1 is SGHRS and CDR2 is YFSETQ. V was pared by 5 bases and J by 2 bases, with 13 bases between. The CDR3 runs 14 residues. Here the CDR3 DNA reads TGCGCCAGCAGGACCCCCAGGCAGCAAGAGACCCAGTACTTC. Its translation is CASRTPRQQETQYF.

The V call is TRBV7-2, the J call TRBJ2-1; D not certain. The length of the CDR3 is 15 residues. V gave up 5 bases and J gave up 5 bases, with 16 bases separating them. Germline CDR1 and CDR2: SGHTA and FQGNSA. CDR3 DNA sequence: TGTGCCAGCAGCCGAGAAGGACCATCCCACAATGAGCAGTTCTTC. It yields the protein CASSREGPSHNEQFF.

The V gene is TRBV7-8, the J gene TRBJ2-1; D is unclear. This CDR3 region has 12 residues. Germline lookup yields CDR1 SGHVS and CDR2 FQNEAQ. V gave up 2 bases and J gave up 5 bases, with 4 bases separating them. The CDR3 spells CASSLKNNEQFF. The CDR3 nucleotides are TGTGCCAGCAGCTTAAAGAACAATGAGCAGTTCTTC.

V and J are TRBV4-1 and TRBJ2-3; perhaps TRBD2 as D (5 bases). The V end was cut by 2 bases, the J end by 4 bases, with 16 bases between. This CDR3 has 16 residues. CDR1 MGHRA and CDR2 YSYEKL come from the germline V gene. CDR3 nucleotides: TGCGCCAGCAGCCAAATCTCTAGCCGAGACTCAGATACGCAGTATTTT. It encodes CASSQISSRDSDTQYF.

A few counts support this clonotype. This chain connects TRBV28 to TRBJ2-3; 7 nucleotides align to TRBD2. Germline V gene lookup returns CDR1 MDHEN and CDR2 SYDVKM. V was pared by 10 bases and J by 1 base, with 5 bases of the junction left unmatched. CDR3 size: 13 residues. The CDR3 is CAIQRDRTDTQYF. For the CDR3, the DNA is TGTGCCATCCAGCGGGACCGCACAGATACGCAGTATTTT.

CDR3 loop: CSARGQMNTGELFF. The CDR3 DNA follows: TGCAGCGCTAGAGGACAGATGAACACCGGGGAGCTGTTTTTT. This chain links TRBV29-1 with TRBJ2-2; D might be TRBD1 (6 bases). The germline V and J ends were trimmed by 7 bases and 1 base, with 13 bases remaining between them. The CDR3 extends over 14 amino acids. CDR1 SQVTM and CDR2 ANQGSEA come from the germline V gene.

The CDR3, as DNA: TGCAGTGCGGGGCGCGGGAGTGGAAATGAGCAGTTCTTC. Protein product: CSAGRGSGNEQFF. The chain joins TRBV20-1 to TRBJ2-1; 7 nucleotides match TRBD2. Trimming removed 6 bases from V and 7 bases from J; junction bases left unmatched: 9. The CDR3 loop spans 13 amino acids. The germline V gene has CDR1 DFQATT and CDR2 SNEGSKA (reference sequence).

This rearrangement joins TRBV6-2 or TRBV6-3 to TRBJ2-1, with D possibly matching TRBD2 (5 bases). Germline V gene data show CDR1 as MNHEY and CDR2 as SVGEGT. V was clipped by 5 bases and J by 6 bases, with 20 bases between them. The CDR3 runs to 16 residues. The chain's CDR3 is CASSPPGSSRRNEQFF. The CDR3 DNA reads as TGTGCCAGCAGTCCCCCGGGGAGTTCAAGGCGCAATGAGCAGTTCTTC.